Listed below are T cell receptor beta chains from one sample, sequenced in a study of human T cells and chemical hapten exposure. MiXCR was run by TCRdb on the 5' RACE reads, yielding one entry per CDR3 protein. Of around 80,000 distinct CDR3 sequences in the sample, approximately 15% are singletons; the top ten hold 6.5% to 7%. The receptors were gathered from a female donor in good health. Each CDR3 is given with its conserved first and last residue. The D gene is left open where the match is weak. Part of the rows lack a size; the others show once, few, many or a class for expanded clones.

- 11 TRBJ1-1 few TRBV7-9 TGTGCCAGCAGCTTACTTACTGAAGCTTTCTTT CASSLLTEAFF
- 16 TRBJ2-1 few TRBV3-1 TGTGCCAGCAGCCTCGACCGTAGTAACTCCTACAATGAGCAGTTCTTC CASSLDRSNSYNEQFF
- 14 TRBJ1-1 few TRBV6-2/TRBV6-3 TGTGCCAGCAGTGCCTCCGGTCGTTGGGGGCGAGCTTTCTTT CASSASGRWGRAFF
TRBD1 16 TRBJ2-1 many TRBV6-5 TGTGCCAGCAGTTACCCTTGGGGCAGGGGGATTCATGAGCAGTTCTTC CASSYPWGRGIHEQFF
- 13 TRBJ1-1 few TRBV28 TGTGCCAGCAGTTTATCGTCCGGGGTGAGAGCTTTCTTT CASSLSSGVRAFF
TRBD2 13 TRBJ2-1 few TRBV29-1 TGCAGCGTTGAAAGGGGGACGGGGGGGGAGCAGTTCTTC CSVERGTGGEQFF
- 14 TRBJ2-7 - TRBV6-2/TRBV6-3 TGTGCCAGCAGTTCTCAGGCCGGGGACTACGAGCAGTACTTC CASSSQAGDYEQYF
- 13 TRBJ2-3 - TRBV20-1 TGCAGTGCTATTCGGGGGCGACTAGATACGCAGTATTTT CSAIRGRLDTQYF
TRBD2 18 TRBJ2-3 - TRBV11-1 TGTGCCAGCAGCTCCAGAAAAGGACTAGCGGGAGTCACAGATACGCAGTATTTT CASSSRKGLAGVTDTQYF
TRBD2 20 TRBJ2-7 - TRBV28 TGTGCCAGCAGTCCCTCGCTAAGGACTAGCGGGACCCCCTGGGGTTACGAGCAGTACTTC CASSPSLRTSGTPWGYEQYF
- 11 TRBJ1-1 - TRBV20-1 TGCAGTAGTAGGGACAACACTGAAGCTTTCTTT CSSRDNTEAFF
TRBD2 16 TRBJ2-1 - TRBV23-1 TGCGCCAGCAGTCTAAAGCGGGAGGGGTCCTACAATGAGCAGTTCTTC CASSLKREGSYNEQFF
- 15 TRBJ1-5 - TRBV28 TGTGCCAGCAGTTTATGGGGGTCAGGCAATCAGCCCCAGCATTTT CASSLWGSGNQPQHF
TRBD1 15 TRBJ1-3 - TRBV12-3/TRBV12-4 TGTGCCAGCAGTTGGCAGGGGGCAAGGGGAAACACCATATATTTT CASSWQGARGNTIYF
TRBD2 15 TRBJ2-3 - TRBV7-6 TGTGCCAGCAGCTTATCTAGCGGGAGAGCAGATACGCAGTATTTT CASSLSSGRADTQYF
- 15 TRBJ2-7 few TRBV20-1 TGCAGTGCTAGCGGGACGGGGGCCTCCCCCTACGAGCAGTACTTC CSASGTGASPYEQYF